This entry concerns a single T cell receptor (beta chain). Its antigen is not known. The sample belongs to a study of response to subunit inactivated influenza vaccine. Study outcomes and limitations: Each seasonal influenza vaccination, the authors suggested, recruits few new T cells.

TCRdb reanalysed the RT-PCR reads using MiXCR and keeps one entry per CDR3 protein. The sample includes more than 150,000 distinct CDR3 sequences, about 9.3% of them seen just once. In germline, CDR1 is LGHNA, CDR2 YNFKEQ. The CDR3 length is 16 residues. Trimming stripped 2 bases from V and 0 bases from J, with 12 bases between. The sample consisted of non-naive T cells sorted from PBMCs, taken on the day of vaccination. This chain uses TRBV4-2 with TRBJ2-3; D gene uncertain. The TCR was taken from a man aged 45-65 years who received an inactivated influenza vaccine. The DNA of the CDR3 is TGTGCCAGCAGCCAATTGGGGTTCCCTAGCACAGATACGCAGTATTTT. Its translation is CASSQLGFPSTDTQYF.